This T cell receptor beta chain was retrieved from a study of T cells expressing NK-cell markers. cDNA encoding TCR beta was synthesized via 5'RACE template switching incorporating UMIs. TCRdb re-called the 5' RACE reads, yielding one record per CDR3 amino acid sequence without DNA. This sample's table reports over 250,000 distinct CDR3 sequences. The specimen sequenced was blood T cells: a sorted CD56 or NKG2C T cell subset, CD4+ or CD8+ T cells, or bulk PBMC T cells (not recorded which). The TCR sequence derives from a woman between 18 and 70 years old in good health.

The CDR3: CASSVVGTSVSTQQFF. The V and J genes are TRBV9 and TRBJ2-1; TCRdb reports TRBD2, a call that lacks DNA to check it against. CDR1 and CDR2 from the germline V gene are SGDLS and YYNGEE. This CDR3 contains 16 residues.